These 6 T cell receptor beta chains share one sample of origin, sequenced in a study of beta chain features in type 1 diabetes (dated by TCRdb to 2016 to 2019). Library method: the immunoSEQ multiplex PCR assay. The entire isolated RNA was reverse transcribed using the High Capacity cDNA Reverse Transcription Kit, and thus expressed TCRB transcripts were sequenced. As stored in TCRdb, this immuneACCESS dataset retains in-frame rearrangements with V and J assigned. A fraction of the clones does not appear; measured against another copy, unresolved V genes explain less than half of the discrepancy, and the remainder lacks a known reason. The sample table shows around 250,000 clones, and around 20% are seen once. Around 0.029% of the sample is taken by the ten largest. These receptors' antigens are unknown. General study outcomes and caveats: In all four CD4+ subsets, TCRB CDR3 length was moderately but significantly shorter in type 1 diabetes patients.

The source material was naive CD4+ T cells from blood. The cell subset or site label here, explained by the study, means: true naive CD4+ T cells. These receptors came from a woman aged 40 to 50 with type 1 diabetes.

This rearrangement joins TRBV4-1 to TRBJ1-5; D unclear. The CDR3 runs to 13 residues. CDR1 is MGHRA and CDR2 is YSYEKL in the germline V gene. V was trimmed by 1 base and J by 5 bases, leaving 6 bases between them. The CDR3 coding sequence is TGCGCCAGCAGCCAAGGCCCGGATCAGCCCCAGCATTTT. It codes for CASSQGPDQPQHF.

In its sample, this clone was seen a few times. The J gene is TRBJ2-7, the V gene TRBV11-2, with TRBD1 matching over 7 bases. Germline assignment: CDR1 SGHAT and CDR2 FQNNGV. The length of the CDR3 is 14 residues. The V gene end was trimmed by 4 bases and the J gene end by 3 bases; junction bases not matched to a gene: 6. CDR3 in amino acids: CASSSGQAGYEQYF. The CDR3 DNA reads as TGTGCCAGCAGCTCAGGACAGGCGGGCTACGAGCAGTACTTC.

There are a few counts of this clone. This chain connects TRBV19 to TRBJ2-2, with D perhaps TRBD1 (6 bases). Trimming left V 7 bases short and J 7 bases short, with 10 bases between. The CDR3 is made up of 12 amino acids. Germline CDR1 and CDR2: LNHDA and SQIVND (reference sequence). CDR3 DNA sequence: TGTGCCAGTACAGGGGTCAGCGGGGAGCTGTTTTTT. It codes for CASTGVSGELFF.

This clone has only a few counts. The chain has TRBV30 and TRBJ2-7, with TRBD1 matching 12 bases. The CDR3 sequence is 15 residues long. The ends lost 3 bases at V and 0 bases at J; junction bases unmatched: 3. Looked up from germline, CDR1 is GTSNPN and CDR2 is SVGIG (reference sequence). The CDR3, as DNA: TGTGCCTGGAGGGGACAGGGGGCCGCCTCCTACGAGCAGTACTTC. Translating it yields CAWRGQGAASYEQYF.

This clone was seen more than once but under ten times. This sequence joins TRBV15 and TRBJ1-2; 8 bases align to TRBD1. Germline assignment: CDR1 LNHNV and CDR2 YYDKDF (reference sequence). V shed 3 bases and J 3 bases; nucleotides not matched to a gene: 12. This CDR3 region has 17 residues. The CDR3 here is CATSRSLRGRGDYGYTF. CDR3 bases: TGTGCCACCAGCAGGTCTCTCAGGGGGCGAGGTGACTATGGCTACACCTTC.

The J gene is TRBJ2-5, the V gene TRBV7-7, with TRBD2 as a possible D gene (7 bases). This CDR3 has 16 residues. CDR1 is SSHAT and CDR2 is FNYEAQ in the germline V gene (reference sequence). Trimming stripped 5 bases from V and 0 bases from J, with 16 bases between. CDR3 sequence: CASSPTGGSYQETQYF. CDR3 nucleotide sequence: TGTGCCAGCAGCCCGACGGGGGGCTCGTACCAAGAGACCCAGTACTTC.